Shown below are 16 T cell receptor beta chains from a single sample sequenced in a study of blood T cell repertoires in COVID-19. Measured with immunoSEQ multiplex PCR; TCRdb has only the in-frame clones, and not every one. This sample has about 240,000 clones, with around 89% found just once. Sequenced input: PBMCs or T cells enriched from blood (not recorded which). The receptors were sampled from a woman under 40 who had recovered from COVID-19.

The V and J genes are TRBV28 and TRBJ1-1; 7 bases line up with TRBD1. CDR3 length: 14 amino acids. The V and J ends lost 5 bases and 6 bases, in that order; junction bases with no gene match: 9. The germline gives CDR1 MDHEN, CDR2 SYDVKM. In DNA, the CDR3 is TGTGCCAGCAGTCCTCCGGGACAGACGCCTGAAGCTTTCTTT. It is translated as CASSPPGQTPEAFF.

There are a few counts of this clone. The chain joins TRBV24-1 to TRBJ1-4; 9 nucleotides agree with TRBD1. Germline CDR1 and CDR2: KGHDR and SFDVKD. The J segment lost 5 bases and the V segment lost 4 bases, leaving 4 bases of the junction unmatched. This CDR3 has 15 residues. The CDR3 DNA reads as TGTGCCACCAGTGAACCCGGGACAGGGAATGAAAAACTGTTTTTT. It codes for CATSEPGTGNEKLFF.

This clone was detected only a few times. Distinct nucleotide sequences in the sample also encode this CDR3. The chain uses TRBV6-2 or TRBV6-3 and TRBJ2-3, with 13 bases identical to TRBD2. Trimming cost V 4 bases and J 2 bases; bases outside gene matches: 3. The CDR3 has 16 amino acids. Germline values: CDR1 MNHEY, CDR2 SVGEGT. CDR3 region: CASSWTSGRNTDTQYF. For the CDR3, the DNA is TGTGCCAGCAGTTGGACTAGCGGGAGAAACACAGATACGCAGTATTTT.

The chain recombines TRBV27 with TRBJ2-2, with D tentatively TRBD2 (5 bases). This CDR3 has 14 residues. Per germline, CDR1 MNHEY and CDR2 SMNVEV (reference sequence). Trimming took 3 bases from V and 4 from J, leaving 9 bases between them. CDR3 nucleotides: TGTGCCAGCAGTTTCTACGAGGGCACCGGGGAGCTGTTTTTT. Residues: CASSFYEGTGELFF.

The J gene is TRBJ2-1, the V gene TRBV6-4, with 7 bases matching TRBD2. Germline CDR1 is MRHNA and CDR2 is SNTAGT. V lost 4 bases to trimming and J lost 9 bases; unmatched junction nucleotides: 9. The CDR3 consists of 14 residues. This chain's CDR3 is CASSVGSGPREQFF. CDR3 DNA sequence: TGTGCCAGCAGTGTGGGTAGCGGGCCTCGTGAGCAGTTCTTC.

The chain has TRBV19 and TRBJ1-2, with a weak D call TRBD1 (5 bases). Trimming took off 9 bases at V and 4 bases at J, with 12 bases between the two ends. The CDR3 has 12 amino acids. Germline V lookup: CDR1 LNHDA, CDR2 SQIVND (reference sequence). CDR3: CASSDRRYGYTF. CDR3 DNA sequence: TGTGCCAGCTCCGACAGACGCTATGGCTACACCTTC. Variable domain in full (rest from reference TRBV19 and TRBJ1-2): DGGITQSPKYLFRKEGQNVTLSCEQNLNHDAMYWYRQDPGQGLRLIYYSQIVNDFQKGDIAEGYSVSREKKESFPLTVTSAQKNPTAFYLCASSDRRYGYTFGSGTRLTVV.

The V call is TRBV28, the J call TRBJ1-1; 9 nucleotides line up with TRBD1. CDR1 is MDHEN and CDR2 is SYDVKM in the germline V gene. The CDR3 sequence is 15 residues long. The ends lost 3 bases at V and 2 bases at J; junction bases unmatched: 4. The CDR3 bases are TGTGCCAGCAGTTTTCTGGACAGGGGAAACACTGAAGCTTTCTTT. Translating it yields CASSFLDRGNTEAFF.

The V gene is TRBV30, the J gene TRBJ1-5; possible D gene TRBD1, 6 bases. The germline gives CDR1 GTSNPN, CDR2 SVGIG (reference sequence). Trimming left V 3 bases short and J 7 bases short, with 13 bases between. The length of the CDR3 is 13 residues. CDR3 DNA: TGTGCCTGGAGCCAGGGGAGGGGACAGCCCCAGCATTTT. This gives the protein CAWSQGRGQPQHF.

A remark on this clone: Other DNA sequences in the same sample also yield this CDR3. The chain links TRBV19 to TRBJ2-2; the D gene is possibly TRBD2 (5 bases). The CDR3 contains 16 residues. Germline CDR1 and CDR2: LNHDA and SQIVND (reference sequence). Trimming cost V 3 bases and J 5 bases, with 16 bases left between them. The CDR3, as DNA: TGTGCCAGTAGTATCGGGGTCCCCAGAGGTACCGGGGAGCTGTTTTTT. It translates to CASSIGVPRGTGELFF. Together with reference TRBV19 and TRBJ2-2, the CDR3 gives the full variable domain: DGGITQSPKYLFRKEGQNVTLSCEQNLNHDAMYWYRQDPGQGLRLIYYSQIVNDFQKGDIAEGYSVSREKKESFPLTVTSAQKNPTAFYLCASSIGVPRGTGELFFGEGSRLTVL.

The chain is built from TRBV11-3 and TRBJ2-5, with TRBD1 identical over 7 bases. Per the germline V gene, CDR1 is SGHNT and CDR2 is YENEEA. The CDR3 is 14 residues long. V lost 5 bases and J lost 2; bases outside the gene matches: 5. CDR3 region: CASSKQGTQETQYF. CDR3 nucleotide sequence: TGTGCCAGCAGCAAACAGGGGACACAAGAGACCCAGTACTTC.

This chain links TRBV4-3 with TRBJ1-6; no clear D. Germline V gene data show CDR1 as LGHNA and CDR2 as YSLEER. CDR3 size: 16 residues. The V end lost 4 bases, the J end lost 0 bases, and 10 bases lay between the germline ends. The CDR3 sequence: CASSREPGSYNSPLHF. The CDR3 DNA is TGCGCCAGCAGCCGAGAACCGGGCTCCTATAATTCACCCCTCCACTTT.

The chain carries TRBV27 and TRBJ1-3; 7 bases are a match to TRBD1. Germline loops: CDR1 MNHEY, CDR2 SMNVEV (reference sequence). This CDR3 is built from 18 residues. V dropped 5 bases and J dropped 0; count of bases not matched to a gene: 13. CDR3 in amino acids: CASSHTQGDGPSGNTIYF. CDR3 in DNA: TGTGCCAGCAGTCACACTCAGGGGGATGGACCCTCTGGAAACACCATATATTTT.

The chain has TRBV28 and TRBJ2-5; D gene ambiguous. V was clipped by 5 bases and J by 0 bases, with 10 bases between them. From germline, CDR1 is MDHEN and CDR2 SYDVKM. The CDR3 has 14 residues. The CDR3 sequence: CASSPGQDQETQYF. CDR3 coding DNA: TGTGCCAGCAGTCCAGGTCAGGACCAAGAGACCCAGTACTTC.

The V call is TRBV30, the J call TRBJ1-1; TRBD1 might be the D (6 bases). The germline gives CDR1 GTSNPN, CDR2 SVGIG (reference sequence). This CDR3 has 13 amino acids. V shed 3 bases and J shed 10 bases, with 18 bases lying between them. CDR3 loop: CAWSGGAQFGAFF. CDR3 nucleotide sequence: TGTGCCTGGAGCGGGGGGGCACAGTTTGGAGCTTTCTTT.

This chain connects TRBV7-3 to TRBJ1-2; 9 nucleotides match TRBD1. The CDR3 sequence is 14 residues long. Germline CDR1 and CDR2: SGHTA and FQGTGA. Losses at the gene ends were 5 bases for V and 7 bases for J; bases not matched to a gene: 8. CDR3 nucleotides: TGTGCCAGCAGCCCCGGGACAGGGCAGTCTGGCTACACCTTC. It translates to CASSPGTGQSGYTF.

The CDR3 sequence: CASSQDGGSREGTEAFF. CDR3 nucleotides: TGTGCCAGCAGCCAAGATGGGGGTTCGCGGGAGGGCACTGAAGCTTTCTTT. This chain joins TRBV14 and TRBJ1-1; tentative D call: TRBD1 (5 bases). This CDR3 is 17 amino acids long. V shed 0 bases and J shed 4 bases, with 18 bases lying between them. The germline gives CDR1 SGHDN, CDR2 FVKESK.